The clone carrying this TCR beta chain turned up a few times. The sample belongs to a study of regulatory T cells in long-lasting Graves disease. With iRepertoire HTBI primers and Arm-PCR of CDR3 regions, TCR beta libraries were built. TCRdb processed the multiplex PCR reads anew with MiXCR; each CDR3 protein has one entry. Among approximately 540,000 distinct CDR3 sequences listed, around 11% were seen once. Between the trimmed V and J ends, which lost 4 bases and 6 bases, there was a span of 9 bases. The CDR3 runs to 13 residues. Germline lookup yields CDR1 MNHEY and CDR2 SVGAGI. Documented time point: newly diagnosed GD, antithyroid drugs for less than 3 months. Extracted PBMC RNA gave rise to the TCR library. As collected, the peripheral blood samples measured nine milliliters each and went into EDTA tubes. These data are also associated with another study on T cells in Graves' hyperthyroidism and ophthalmopathy.

The source material was peripheral blood mononuclear cells (PBMCs), sampled at new diagnosis, from a patient treated with antithyroid drugs. This sequence was found in a woman aged 25-40 years with Graves disease. This chain links TRBV6-5 with TRBJ1-4, with D unclear. CDR3 in amino acids: CASSSTLHEKLFF. The CDR3 DNA follows: TGTGCCAGCAGTTCTACCCTGCATGAAAAACTGTTTTTT.